The 8 T cell receptor beta chains reported below all come from one sample, sequenced in a study of T cell responses to AZD1222 COVID-19 vaccine. Measured with immunoSEQ multiplex PCR; TCRdb has only the in-frame clones, and not every one. The sample has around 110,000 clones; around 94% are singletons. Sequencing used peripheral blood, obtained on day 0 of AZD1222 vaccination. The receptors shown here come from an adult in good health.

The V and J genes are TRBV2 and TRBJ2-5, with 11 bases identical to TRBD2. The length of the CDR3 is 15 residues. The V gene's germline CDR1 is SNHLY and CDR2 FYNNEI. V lost 6 bases to trimming and J lost 1 base; unmatched junction nucleotides: 4. The CDR3 spells CASRLLAGAQETQYF. DNA of the CDR3: TGTGCCAGCAGATTACTAGCGGGGGCCCAAGAGACCCAGTACTTC.

This clone was found once. The gene calls are TRBV28 and TRBJ1-2; 7 bases are shared with TRBD1. J gave up 4 bases and V 6 bases, and 8 bases lay outside the gene matches. Germline values: CDR1 MDHEN, CDR2 SYDVKM. The CDR3 has 14 residues. CDR3 sequence (DNA): TGTGCCAGCAGCCCAGGGGGACTAGGCTATGGCTACACCTTC. Its protein product is CASSPGGLGYGYTF.

This chain connects TRBV29-1 to TRBJ2-1; D not certain. This CDR3 is 13 amino acids long. In germline, CDR1 is SQVTM, CDR2 ANQGSEA. Trimming removed 5 bases at V and 0 bases at J, with 8 bases between. The CDR3 protein is CSVPAFSYNEQFF. Written as DNA, the CDR3 is TGCAGCGTTCCCGCCTTCTCCTACAATGAGCAGTTCTTC.

This chain links TRBV6-5 with TRBJ1-1; the D gene is possibly TRBD1 (5 bases). The germline V and J ends were trimmed by 2 bases and 11 bases, with 12 bases remaining between them. Per the germline V gene, CDR1 is MNHEY and CDR2 is SVGAGI. The CDR3 runs 12 residues. The CDR3 coding sequence is TGTGCCAGCAGTTACAGGGGCGAGGTGGCTTTCTTT. This codes for CASSYRGEVAFF.

The CDR3 reads CASSSGPQGDQPQHF. Here the CDR3 DNA reads TGTGCCAGCAGCTCCGGCCCCCAGGGGGACCAGCCCCAGCATTTT. The chain uses TRBV7-8 and TRBJ1-5, with 7 bases aligning to TRBD1. Germline values: CDR1 SGHVS, CDR2 FQNEAQ. After removal of 4 bases from V and 7 bases from J, the junction contained 10 bases not matched to a gene. The CDR3 length is 15 residues.

The chain employs TRBV27 and TRBJ1-5, with no clear D. Germline lookup yields CDR1 MNHEY and CDR2 SMNVEV (reference sequence). The CDR3 totals 11 residues. Trimming shortened V by 6 bases and J by 4 bases, and 4 bases separated the two germline ends. DNA of the CDR3: TGTGCCAGCAGACCGAATCAGCCCCAGCATTTT. Translation gives CASRPNQPQHF.

This sequence joins TRBV11-3 and TRBJ1-1, with D unresolved. Germline assignment: CDR1 SGHNT and CDR2 YENEEA. The CDR3 spans 15 residues. The V gene lost 5 bases and the J gene lost 5 bases, with 18 bases spanning the gap. CDR3 bases: TGTGCCAGCAGCGTCGACGGACGGAAAGGGACTGAAGCTTTCTTT. It yields the protein CASSVDGRKGTEAFF.

The rearrangement links TRBV24-1 to TRBJ1-5; D is ambiguous. This CDR3 spans 15 amino acids. The V gene's germline CDR1 is KGHDR and CDR2 SFDVKD. Trimming removed 5 bases at V and 3 bases at J, with 13 bases between. The CDR3 region is CATSVPWPYNQPQHF. The CDR3 DNA reads TGTGCCACCAGTGTTCCCTGGCCGTACAATCAGCCCCAGCATTTT.